This T cell receptor beta chain comes out of a study of beta chain features in type 1 diabetes. Study conclusions and caveats: TCRB CDR3 length was moderately but significantly reduced in all four CD4+ subsets of Type 1 diabetes patients. Cells that show high TCR expression could be over-represented by cDNA sequencing.

Of the isolated RNA, all was reverse transcribed, and so the sequenced material was expressed TCRB transcripts. The protocol was immunoSEQ multiplex PCR, while the TCRdb copy is restricted to in-frame clones and leaves out a portion. The top ten clones hold about 0.016% of a sample with about 270,000 clones, 14% of them seen once. This clone appeared a few times. Its antigen is not identified. The authors sorted CD4+ naive, central memory, regulatory and stem cell-like memory cells via CD45RO/CCR7/CD25/CD127/CD95/CD27. The sample comprised naive CD4+ T cells from blood. The source is a man between 25 and 39 years old with type 1 diabetes.

The CDR3 here is CASSLRLATYNEQFF. CDR3 coding DNA: TGTGCCAGCAGCTTACGGCTAGCCACCTACAATGAGCAGTTCTTC. The chain employs TRBV7-9 and TRBJ2-1, with a tentative D call TRBD2 (5 bases). Germline CDR1 SEHNR, CDR2 FQNEAQ (reference sequence). Trimming removed 2 bases at V and 2 bases at J, with 10 bases between. The CDR3 loop spans 15 amino acids.